Listed below are T cell receptor beta chains from one sample, sequenced in a study of blood T cell repertoires in COVID-19. Generated by immunoSEQ multiplex PCR, the TCRdb table keeps only in-frame clones and is missing some. Of about 74,000 clones in the sample, about 80% were seen once. The sample taken for sequencing was peripheral blood. The receptors derive from a human donor in a cohort sampled during active COVID-19. The CDR3 runs from the conserved cysteine through the conserved F or W. The D gene is left open where the match is weak. Clone size, where shown, is once, few, many, or a class for clones that have expanded.

V	J	D	size	CDR3	DNA
TRBV4-3	TRBJ2-3	TRBD1	.	CASSPQGAGTDTQYF	TGCGCCAGCAGCCCCCAGGGGGCGGGCACAGATACGCAGTATTTT
TRBV10-3	TRBJ2-1	TRBD2	.	CAISESSGRGDEQFF	TGTGCCATCAGTGAGTCAAGCGGGAGAGGCGATGAGCAGTTCTTC
TRBV7-2	TRBJ2-1	.	.	CASSLTNKQFF	TGTGCCAGCAGCTTAACGAACAAGCAGTTCTTC
TRBV4-2	TRBJ2-3	TRBD2	.	CASSPHSAGVSTDTQYF	TGTGCCAGCAGCCCCCATTCGGCGGGAGTATCCACAGATACGCAGTATTTT
TRBV4-3	TRBJ2-3	.	.	CASSQSPGLGNGDTQYF	TGCGCCAGCAGCCAAAGCCCGGGGTTAGGGAACGGGGATACGCAGTATTTT
TRBV18	TRBJ1-5	.	.	CASSPTNQPQHF	TGTGCCAGCTCACCGACTAATCAGCCCCAGCATTTT
TRBV27	TRBJ2-3	TRBD2	.	CASSPLAVGPDTQYF	TGTGCCAGCAGTCCTCTAGCGGTGGGCCCAGATACGCAGTATTTT
TRBV19	TRBJ1-4	.	.	CASSPTGTTNEKLFF	TGTGCCAGTAGTCCAACAGGGACAACTAATGAAAAACTGTTTTTT
TRBV5-1	TRBJ1-1	.	once	CASSLGHDTEAFF	TGCGCCAGCAGCTTGGGGCATGACACTGAAGCTTTCTTT
TRBV30	TRBJ2-3	TRBD2	.	CAFRLAGNTDTQYF	TGTGCCTTTCGACTAGCGGGGAACACAGATACGCAGTATTTT
TRBV9	TRBJ2-4	.	.	CASSVDGGGSKNIQYF	TGTGCCAGCAGCGTAGACGGGGGCGGGAGCAAAAACATTCAGTACTTC
TRBV7-8	TRBJ2-7	.	.	CASSTGDTRYEQYF	TGTGCCAGCAGCACAGGCGACACGCGTTACGAGCAGTACTTC
TRBV15	TRBJ2-2	.	.	CATSRDLTGELFF	TGTGCCACCAGCAGAGATCTGACCGGGGAGCTGTTTTTT
TRBV6-2/TRBV6-3	TRBJ2-2	.	once	CASSSIRDFANTGELFF	TGTGCCAGCAGTTCCATCCGGGACTTCGCGAACACCGGGGAGCTGTTTTTT
TRBV7-9	TRBJ1-1	TRBD1	.	CASSLSGTGNTEAFF	TGTGCCAGCAGCTTATCCGGGACAGGGAACACTGAAGCTTTCTTT
TRBV7-2	TRBJ2-1	TRBD1	once	CASSSSGTGAAEQFF	TGTGCCAGCAGCTCCTCCGGGACAGGGGCGGCTGAGCAGTTCTTC
TRBV30	TRBJ2-4	.	.	CAWSDRVIQYF	TGTGCCTGGAGTGACCGGGTGATTCAGTACTTC
TRBV3-1/TRBV3-2	TRBJ2-5	.	.	CASSLRPNQGGTQYF	TGTGCCAGCAGCCTCCGGCCGAACCAAGGAGGGACCCAGTACTTC
TRBV5-1	TRBJ2-1	TRBD2	.	CASSKGLAGDNEQFF	TGCGCCAGCAGCAAGGGACTAGCGGGGGACAATGAGCAGTTCTTC
TRBV5-4	TRBJ1-1	TRBD1	.	CASSSIGQGATEAFF	TGTGCCAGCAGCTCGATAGGGCAGGGGGCCACTGAAGCTTTCTTT
TRBV5-1	TRBJ2-1	.	.	CASSYVPRDYNEQFF	TGCGCCAGCAGCTACGTTCCCCGGGACTACAATGAGCAGTTCTTC
TRBV2	TRBJ2-7	TRBD2	.	CASSDGTRSYEQYF	TGTGCCAGCAGTGACGGGACTAGGTCCTACGAGCAGTACTTC
TRBV9	TRBJ1-6	.	.	CASSAPQGKFSYNSPLHF	TGTGCCAGCAGCGCCCCTCAGGGGAAGTTTTCCTATAATTCACCCCTCCACTTT
TRBV6-2/TRBV6-3	TRBJ2-1	.	.	CASTPGLISPKQFF	TGTGCCAGCACCCCGGGACTCATCTCGCCCAAGCAGTTCTTC
TRBV4-3	TRBJ2-1	TRBD2	.	CASSQINPSGRNNEQFF	TGCGCCAGCAGCCAGATCAACCCTAGCGGGAGGAACAATGAGCAGTTCTTC
TRBV11-3	TRBJ2-1	TRBD2	medium-sized	CASSPLADSYNEQFF	TGTGCCAGCAGCCCACTAGCGGACTCCTACAATGAGCAGTTCTTC
TRBV11-2	TRBJ1-4	.	.	CASSLGLIGRGEKLFF	TGTGCCAGCAGCTTAGGGTTAATTGGTCGGGGTGAAAAACTGTTTTTT
TRBV15	TRBJ1-2	TRBD1	.	CATSRWGSGQSYGYTF	TGTGCCACCAGCAGGTGGGGGTCGGGACAGAGCTATGGCTACACCTTC
TRBV4-3	TRBJ2-4	.	medium-sized	CASSQRGGGPNDIQYF	TGCGCCAGCAGCCAGAGGGGGGGAGGGCCGAATGACATTCAGTACTTC
TRBV6-6	TRBJ1-2	TRBD1	.	CASRDRTYNYGYTF	TGTGCCAGCAGGGACAGGACATATAACTATGGCTACACCTTC
TRBV9	TRBJ2-1	.	.	CASSFRDNSYNEQFF	TGTGCCAGCAGCTTCCGGGACAACTCCTACAATGAGCAGTTCTTC
TRBV27	TRBJ2-3	TRBD1	.	CASSLLLQGAPTDTQYF	TGTGCCAGCAGTTTATTATTACAGGGGGCGCCCACAGATACGCAGTATTTT
TRBV6-2/TRBV6-3	TRBJ2-1	TRBD2	.	CASSRAGGRGNEQFF	TGTGCCAGCAGCAGAGCGGGAGGCCGGGGCAATGAGCAGTTCTTC
TRBV4-1	TRBJ2-1	TRBD2	.	CASSQNPSGSYNEQFF	TGCGCCAGCAGCCAAAACCCTAGCGGTTCTTACAATGAGCAGTTCTTC
TRBV7-9	TRBJ1-5	TRBD1	.	CASSLGTGLYSNQPQHF	TGTGCCAGCAGCTTAGGGACAGGGCTGTATAGCAATCAGCCCCAGCATTTT
TRBV6-5	TRBJ2-1	TRBD1	.	CASRDRGDEQFF	TGTGCCAGCAGGGACAGGGGGGATGAGCAGTTCTTC
TRBV6-6	TRBJ2-5	.	.	CASRGEETQYF	TGTGCCAGCCGCGGGGAAGAGACCCAGTACTTC
TRBV9	TRBJ2-3	TRBD2	few	CASSVGVSGGFSRTQYF	TGTGCCAGCAGCGTAGGGGTTAGCGGGGGGTTCTCGCGTACGCAGTATTTT
TRBV10-3	TRBJ2-3	TRBD2	.	CAIRRSGGLSTDTQYF	TGTGCCATCAGGCGGTCGGGGGGGCTAAGCACAGATACGCAGTATTTT
TRBV9	TRBJ2-5	TRBD2	few	CASSFGTNQETQYF	TGTGCCAGCAGCTTCGGGACTAACCAAGAGACCCAGTACTTC
TRBV28	TRBJ1-6	.	.	CASSEEGIYNSPLHF	TGTGCCAGCAGTGAGGAGGGGATCTATAATTCACCCCTCCACTTT
TRBV5-8	TRBJ2-2	.	few	CASSLSVGSGELFF	TGTGCCAGCAGCTTGAGCGTCGGGTCCGGGGAGCTGTTTTTT
TRBV5-1	TRBJ1-2	.	.	CASSLAEGSNYGYTF	TGCGCCAGCAGCTTGGCCGAGGGCAGTAACTATGGCTACACCTTC
TRBV5-1	TRBJ1-1	.	.	CASSLVGGANTEAFF	TGCGCCAGCAGCTTGGTCGGGGGAGCGAACACTGAAGCTTTCTTT
TRBV2	TRBJ1-2	.	few	CASSEDRDYGYTF	TGTGCCAGCAGTGAAGACAGAGACTATGGCTACACCTTC
TRBV9	TRBJ1-4	.	.	CASSVTGGSTNEKLFF	TGTGCCAGCAGCGTAACCGGAGGGTCAACTAATGAAAAACTGTTTTTT
TRBV20-1	TRBJ2-5	.	.	CSGSGRETQYF	TGCAGTGGCTCGGGGAGAGAGACCCAGTACTTC